The source of this T cell receptor (beta chain) is a study of human T cells and chemical hapten exposure. Background on the study: Patches that contained 0.01% DPC were applied to the upper back and read at 6 days.

Documented time point: patch test 3, about 24 weeks after DPC sensitization. Indicated treatment: therapeutic diphenylcyclopropenone sensitization with weekly scalp DPC. The V gene lost 4 bases and the J gene lost 1 base, with 12 bases spanning the gap. CDR3 length: 15 residues. The germline CDR1 and CDR2 sequences are SGHKS and YYEKEE (reference sequence). TCRdb redid the calling of the RACE reads with MiXCR, one entry per CDR3 protein. The sample has 150,000 to 200,000 distinct CDR3 sequences, roughly a quarter seen once. This rearrangement joins TRBV5-5 to TRBJ2-4; D is unresolved. This material consisted of whole blood, taken in connection with sensitization to the hapten diphenylcyclopropenone (DPC). The sequence derives from a woman aged 40 to 50 with alopecia areata. Some clones in this sample may be carry-over from other donors' samples. The CDR3 protein is CASSPTPEAKNIQYF. In DNA, the CDR3 is TGTGCCAGCAGCCCAACCCCCGAGGCCAAAAACATTCAGTACTTC.